A selection of T cell receptor beta chains follows, all from one sample in a study of shared clonotypes between healthy human individuals. The method was immunoSEQ multiplex PCR; TCRdb's version includes in-frame clones alone and lacks a portion of them. Of roughly 2.2 million clones detected, just under 95% appear once; the ten largest clones hold around 0.38%. The sample comprised naive CD4+ T cells from PBMCs. The origin of the receptors is a man aged 18 to 30 in good health. Some clones in this sample may be carry-over from other donors' samples. CDR3s include the opening cysteine and the closing phenylalanine or tryptophan. The D gene is left open where the match is weak.

j_gene | d_gene | v_gene | CDR3nt | CDR3aa
TRBJ2-3 | . | TRBV7-9 | TGTGCCAGCAGCCAGGGTCGGACGGATACGCAGTATTTT | CASSQGRTDTQYF
TRBJ2-7 | . | TRBV23-1 | TGCGCCAGCAGCCAGCTGAGGAGCTACGAGCAGTACTTC | CASSQLRSYEQYF
TRBJ2-1 | . | TRBV28 | TGTGCCAGCAGGGGCCTCGGGGACGCACCAAACAATGAGCAGTTCTTC | CASRGLGDAPNNEQFF
TRBJ1-2 | . | TRBV6-5 | TGTGCCAGCAGTCCCCGTCGGGGGGAGAAAGGCTACACCTTC | CASSPRRGEKGYTF
TRBJ1-2 | . | TRBV7-2 | TGTGCCAGCAGCTCGGGTGGCAGGCCTAACTATGGCTACACCTTC | CASSSGGRPNYGYTF
TRBJ2-1 | . | TRBV7-3 | TGTGCCAGCAGCCCGCTCGGGGACTTGTCCTACAATGAGCAGTTCTTC | CASSPLGDLSYNEQFF
TRBJ2-1 | . | TRBV29-1 | TGCAGCGTTGAAACAGCCCTTACGATCGTGAAGTTCTTC | CSVETALTIVKFF
TRBJ2-4 | . | TRBV5-1 | TGCGCCAGCAGCACGGAGCCGGGCTCGGGTGACATTCAGTACTTC | CASSTEPGSGDIQYF
TRBJ1-2 | . | TRBV28 | TGTGCCAGCAGTTTAATACAGACGGATGGCTACACCTTC | CASSLIQTDGYTF
TRBJ2-3 | . | TRBV29-1 | TGCAGCGTTCGGCAGCTGAGAAGCTTCGATACGCAGTATTTT | CSVRQLRSFDTQYF
TRBJ2-4 | TRBD1 | TRBV11-2 | TGTGCCAGCAGCTCGGGAACAGGGGCAAGGAACATTCAGTACTTC | CASSSGTGARNIQYF